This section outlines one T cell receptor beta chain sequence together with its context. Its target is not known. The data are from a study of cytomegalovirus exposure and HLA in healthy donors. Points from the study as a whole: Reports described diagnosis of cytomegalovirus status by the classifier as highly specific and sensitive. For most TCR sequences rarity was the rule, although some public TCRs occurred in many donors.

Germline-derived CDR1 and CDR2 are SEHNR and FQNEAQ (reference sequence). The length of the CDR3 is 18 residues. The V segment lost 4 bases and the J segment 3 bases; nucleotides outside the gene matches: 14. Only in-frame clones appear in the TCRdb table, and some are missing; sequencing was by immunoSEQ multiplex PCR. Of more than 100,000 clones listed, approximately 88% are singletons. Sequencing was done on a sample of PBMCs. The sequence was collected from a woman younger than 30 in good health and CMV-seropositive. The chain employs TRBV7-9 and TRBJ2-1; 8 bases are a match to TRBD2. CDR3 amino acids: CASSSNDPGGAHYNEQFF. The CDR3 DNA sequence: TGTGCCAGCAGCTCTAACGACCCGGGGGGGGCCCACTACAATGAGCAGTTCTTC. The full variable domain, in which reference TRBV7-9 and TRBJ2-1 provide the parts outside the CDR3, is DTGVSQNPRHKITKRGQNVTFRCDPISEHNRLYWYRQTLGQGPEFLTYFQNEAQLEKSRLLSDRFSAERPKGSFSTLEIQRTEQGDSAMYLCASSSNDPGGAHYNEQFFGPGTRLTVL.